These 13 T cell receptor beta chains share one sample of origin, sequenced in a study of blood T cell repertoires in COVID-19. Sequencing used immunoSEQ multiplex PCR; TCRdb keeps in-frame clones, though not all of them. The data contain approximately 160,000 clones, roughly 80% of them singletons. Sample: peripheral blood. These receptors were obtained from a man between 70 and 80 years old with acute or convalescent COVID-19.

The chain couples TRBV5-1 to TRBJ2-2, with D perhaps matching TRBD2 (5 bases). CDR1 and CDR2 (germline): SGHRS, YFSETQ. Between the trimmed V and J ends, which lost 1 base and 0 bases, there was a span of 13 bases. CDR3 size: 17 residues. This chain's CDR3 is CASSLYPEAANTGELFF. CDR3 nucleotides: TGCGCCAGCAGCTTGTACCCGGAGGCCGCGAACACCGGGGAGCTGTTTTTT.

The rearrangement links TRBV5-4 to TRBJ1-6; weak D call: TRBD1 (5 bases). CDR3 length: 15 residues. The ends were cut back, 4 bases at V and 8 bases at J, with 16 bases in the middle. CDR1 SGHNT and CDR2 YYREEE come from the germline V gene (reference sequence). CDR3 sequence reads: CASSPGLYMDSPLHF. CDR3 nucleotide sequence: TGTGCCAGCAGCCCGGGACTTTATATGGATTCACCCCTCCACTTT.

This CDR3 is CASSFGTSGAPGNEQFF. In DNA, the CDR3 is TGCGCCAGCAGCTTTGGGACTAGCGGGGCCCCTGGGAATGAGCAGTTCTTC. V and J are TRBV5-1 and TRBJ2-1, with TRBD2 matching over 13 bases. The length of the CDR3 is 17 residues. In germline, CDR1 is SGHRS, CDR2 YFSETQ. J was trimmed by 7 bases and V by 2 bases; bases with no gene match: 9.

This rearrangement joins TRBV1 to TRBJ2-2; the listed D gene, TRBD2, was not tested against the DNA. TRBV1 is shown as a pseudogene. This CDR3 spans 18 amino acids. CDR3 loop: CTSSQDVASGGPTGELFF. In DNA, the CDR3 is TGCACCAGCAGCCAAGACGTGGCTAGCGGGGGGCCCACCGGGGAGCTGTTTTTT.

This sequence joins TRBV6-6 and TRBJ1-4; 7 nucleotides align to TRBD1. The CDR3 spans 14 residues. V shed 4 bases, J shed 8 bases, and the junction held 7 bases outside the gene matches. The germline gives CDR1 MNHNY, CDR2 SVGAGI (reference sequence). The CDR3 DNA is TGTGCCAGCAGTTCCAGGGGGGCATGGGAAAAACTGTTTTTT. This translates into CASSSRGAWEKLFF.

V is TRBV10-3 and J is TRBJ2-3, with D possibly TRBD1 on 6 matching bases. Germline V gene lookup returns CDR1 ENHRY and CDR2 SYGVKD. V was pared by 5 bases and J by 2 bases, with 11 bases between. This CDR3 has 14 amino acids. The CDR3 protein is CAISPGHDTDTQYF. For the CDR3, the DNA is TGTGCCATCAGTCCGGGACATGACACAGATACGCAGTATTTT.

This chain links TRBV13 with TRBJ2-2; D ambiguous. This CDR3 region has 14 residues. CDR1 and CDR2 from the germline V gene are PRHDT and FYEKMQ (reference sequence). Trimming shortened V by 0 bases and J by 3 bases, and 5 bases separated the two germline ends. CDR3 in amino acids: CASSLGRHTGELFF. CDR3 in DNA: TGTGCCAGCAGCTTAGGGCGGCACACCGGGGAGCTGTTTTTT.

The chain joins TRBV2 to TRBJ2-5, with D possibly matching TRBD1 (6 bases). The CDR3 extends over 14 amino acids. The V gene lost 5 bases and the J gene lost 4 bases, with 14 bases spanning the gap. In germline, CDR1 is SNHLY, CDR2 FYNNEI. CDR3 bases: TGTGCCAGCAGTCCTACGGCAGGGGCAGAGACCCAGTACTTC. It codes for CASSPTAGAETQYF.

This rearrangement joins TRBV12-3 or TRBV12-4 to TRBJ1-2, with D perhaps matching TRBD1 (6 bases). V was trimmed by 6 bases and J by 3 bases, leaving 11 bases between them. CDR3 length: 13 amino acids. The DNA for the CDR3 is TGTGCCAGCAGCTCGACAGGTTACTATGGCTACACCTTC. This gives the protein CASSSTGYYGYTF.

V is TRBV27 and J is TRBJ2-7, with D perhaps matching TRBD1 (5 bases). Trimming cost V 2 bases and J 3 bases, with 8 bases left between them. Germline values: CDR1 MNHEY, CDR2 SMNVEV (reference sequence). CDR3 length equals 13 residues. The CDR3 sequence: CASSLGRVYEQYF. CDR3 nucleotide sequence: TGTGCCAGCAGTTTAGGCAGGGTCTACGAGCAGTACTTC.

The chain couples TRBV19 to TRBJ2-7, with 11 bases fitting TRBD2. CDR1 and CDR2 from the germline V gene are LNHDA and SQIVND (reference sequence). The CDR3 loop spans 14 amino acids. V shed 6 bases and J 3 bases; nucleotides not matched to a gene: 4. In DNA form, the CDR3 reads TGTGCCAGTAGCCAGGGACTAGCGGACTACGAGCAGTACTTC. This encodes CASSQGLADYEQYF.

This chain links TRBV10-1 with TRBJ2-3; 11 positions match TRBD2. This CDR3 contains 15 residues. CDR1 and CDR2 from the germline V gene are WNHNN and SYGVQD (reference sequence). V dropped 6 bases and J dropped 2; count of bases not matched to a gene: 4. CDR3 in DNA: TGCGCCAGCAGCCTAGCGGGGGGAACCACAGATACGCAGTATTTT. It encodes CASSLAGGTTDTQYF.

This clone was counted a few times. The CDR3 spells CASSMPRTGFSDEQFF. The CDR3 DNA follows: TGTGCCAGTAGTATGCCACGGACAGGGTTTAGCGATGAGCAGTTCTTC. The chain uses TRBV19 and TRBJ2-1; 8 bases align to TRBD1. V lost 3 bases and J lost 8; bases outside the gene matches: 12. The CDR3 sequence is 16 residues long. Germline assignment: CDR1 LNHDA and CDR2 SQIVND (reference sequence).